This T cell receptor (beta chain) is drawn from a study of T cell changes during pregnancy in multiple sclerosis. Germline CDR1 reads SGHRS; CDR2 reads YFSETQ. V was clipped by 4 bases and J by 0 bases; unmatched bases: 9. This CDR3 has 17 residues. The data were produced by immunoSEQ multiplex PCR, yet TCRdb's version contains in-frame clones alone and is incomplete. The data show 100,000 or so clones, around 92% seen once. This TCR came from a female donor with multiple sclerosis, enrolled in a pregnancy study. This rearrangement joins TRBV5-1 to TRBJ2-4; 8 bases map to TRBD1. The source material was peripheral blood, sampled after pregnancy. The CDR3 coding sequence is TGCGCCAGCAGCGCCGGATGGACAGGGCCAGCCAAAAACATTCAGTACTTC. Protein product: CASSAGWTGPAKNIQYF.